This T cell receptor (beta chain) appears in the sequencing data of a study of OX40 agonist ivuxolimab in advanced cancers. Turning to the study itself: Among those enrolled, mean age was roughly 62 years (range roughly 20 to 80) and approximately 80% were male.

Sequencing used immunoSEQ multiplex PCR; TCRdb keeps in-frame clones, though not all of them. Among some 57,000 clones listed, roughly 85% were seen once. The CDR3 extends over 19 amino acids. Germline V gene data show CDR1 as SGHTA and CDR2 as FQGNSA. Trimming at V came to 3 bases and at J to 2 bases, leaving 10 bases not matched to a gene. Exclusion of a patient followed from autoimmune disease history or systemic immunosuppression. This specimen consisted of CD4+ or CD8+ T cells sorted from blood, obtained in a trial of the OX40 agonist ivuxolimab. The TCR was taken from an adult with an advanced solid tumor such as melanoma, head and neck, liver or kidney cancer. This chain connects TRBV7-2 to TRBJ2-7, with 16 bases aligning to TRBD2. This CDR3 reads CASSFARGGTSGRAYEQYF. The CDR3 nucleotides read TGTGCCAGCAGCTTCGCAAGGGGAGGGACTAGCGGGAGGGCCTACGAGCAGTACTTC.